This T cell receptor beta chain was captured in a study of cytomegalovirus exposure and HLA in healthy donors (TCRdb year 2017). Regarding the research as a whole: According to an earlier analysis of a few hundred of the donors, roughly 180 million T cells yielded 117 million unique TCR beta sequences and more than 250 Gb of sequence data. A separate validation cohort of approximately 120 different subjects was used in addition to the 666-subject first cohort. A few DR-DQ haplotypes were treated as single units for association and clustering because of strong linkage in the cohort. The study was designed to test whether signatures of past pathogen exposure could be identified by cataloging public T cell receptors. An earlier analysis of roughly 600 of the donors used high-throughput TCR beta sequencing to judge whether each TCR beta V gene segment behaved as functional or pseudogenic. HLA typing included class I and class II loci at four-digit resolution. A later genetic analysis used genome-wide SNP genotypes for about three fifths of the roughly 700 donors, treating that subset as a discovery cohort. Every discovery cohort repertoire had been produced on one sequencing platform. The study combined high-throughput TCR immunosequencing, statistical association of individual TCRs with disease status, and machine learning to predict cytomegalovirus infection status. An early release covering roughly 600 HLA-typed donors comprised roughly 300 gigabases of sequencing data and tens of millions of unique TCR sequences. In the later analysis, no new phenotypic data were used to find candidate immune exposures; instead, reliance was placed on TCR beta sequences and their occurrence across donors. The study used immunosequencing to profile the T cell repertoires of approximately 640 subjects and linked those repertoires to cytomegalovirus serostatus. The number of donors typed differed by locus, with about 629-630 for A, B, C, DRB1 and DQB1, more than 500 for DQA1, over 600 for DPA1, and around 460 for DPB1. Among roughly 400 genotyped donors of the cohort, an average of around 240,000 unique TCR beta nucleotide sequences was sequenced per donor, of which about 19% were non-productive. Donor age, sex, ethnicity and CMV serostatus were compiled alongside the repertoire data. A later analysis re-analyzed previously published TCR beta repertoires from 666 donors and added high-resolution HLA genotyping to study TCR occurrence patterns. The genetic ancestry cluster associated with self-reported Caucasian donors included about 84% of the 398 genotyped donors. Overall study results and their limits: The authors suggested that the approach could potentially be generalized to other disease states and immunological phenotypes. When HLA alleles, especially DR and DQ, strongly co-occurred, TCR associations were difficult to assign to individual alleles. In an earlier analysis of 450 to 750 of the donors, most TCR beta V segments appeared in productive rearrangements about 87% or about 30% of the time, broadly matching IMGT annotations. The classifier was reported to diagnose cytomegalovirus status with high specificity and sensitivity in both the original and validation cohorts. A further reported finding was that TCR beta sequences accurately predicted the HLA-A and HLA-B alleles for most subjects in the first cohort. According to a later analysis, most CMV-associated TCR beta chains appeared to be HLA-restricted, and the HLA associations seemed to be driven largely by CMV exposure. In a later analysis, HLA-associated TCR beta chains showed more clonal expansion and lower generation probabilities than non-associated chains that were equally common. A cluster of highly shared sequence variants was judged likely to represent a technical artifact of the sequencing pipeline. Only TCR beta chains were sequenced in this cohort, and the absence of alpha or paired-chain data limited detectable features. Because the 87-base-pair reads could not distinguish some IMGT-functional V segments, including TRBV6-2 and TRBV6-3, those segments were excluded. HLA typing was unavailable for some donors at each locus, so association tests used only the typed subset. Across donors, most TCR sequences were observed very rarely, whereas some public TCRs were present in many individuals. Roughly uniform sequencing depth across donors was assumed in presence/absence analyses, although this assumption may not hold. In a later analysis, several top co-occurrence clusters were reported to appear linked to parvovirus B19, influenza, CMV and Epstein-Barr virus. A later genetic analysis associated a missense DCLRE1C variant with V-gene and J-gene trimming of TCR beta chains, and an independent cohort replicated the association. Compared with the roughly 600-donor mean, donors in an Asian-associated ancestry cluster had fewer N-insertions in productive TCRs, according to a later genetic analysis. Linkage disequilibrium might explain the correlated functional status among segregating V segments, but an unknown experimental factor could not be ruled out. CMV serostatus was the only immune exposure information available for the cohort. At a false discovery rate of 0.05, a later analysis linked under 20,000 TCR beta sequences to specific HLA alleles. In the study, approximately 150 TCR beta chains were listed as associated with cytomegalovirus. A few of the identified cytomegalovirus-associated TCR beta chains were confirmed in vitro to be specific for cytomegalovirus antigens. In a later analysis, TCR association rates were found to vary across HLA loci, with the most associated TCRs seen for DRB1 alleles and the fewest for HLA-C alleles. Because counts were too low, approximately 18 rarely observed V segments, including chromosome 9 orphons, were excluded from the earlier analysis of a few hundred of the donors.

A word on this clone: No antigen is known for it. Per-base qualities were not stored, and no clone one base away is much larger.

CDR1 and CDR2 are drawn from the germline V gene (reference sequence): LNHDA, SQIVND. V is pared back by 5 bases and J by 2 bases, with 9 bases lying between the germline termini. The CDR3 covers 13 residues, taking in both the cysteine and the phenylalanine. The retained sequence is limited to the CDR3, 39 bases, with the frame set at the first base. The cohort was made up of approximately 670 healthy bone marrow donors. At the time of sampling, every cohort member was nominally healthy, though immune exposures that went unrecorded were likely present. The donor tested CMV seronegative, placing the donor among the roughly 340 seronegative members of the cohort. Each donor provided a peripheral blood sample, and peripheral blood mononuclear cells were used for TCR beta sequencing. Genomic DNA extraction from the blood cell samples was performed with the Qiagen DNeasy Blood Extraction Kit. Library preparation employed the immunoSEQ multiplex PCR assay. The multiplex PCR relied on a mix of 60 forward primers for TCR Vbeta segments and 13 reverse primers for TCR Jbeta segments. The CDR3 region of rearranged TCR beta genes was amplified from genomic DNA by a multiplex PCR assay. On the Illumina HiSeq System, the amplified TCR beta libraries were sequenced as 87-base-pair reads. The paper's data handling went like this. Across the roughly 640 repertoires, a later analysis counted some 80 million unique TCR beta chains, about 10 million of which were shared by at least two donors. Raw reads were error-corrected and collapsed into unique sequences by a nearest-neighbor algorithm in which closely related sequences were merged to remove PCR and sequencing errors. CDR3 sequences were aligned to IMGT reference sequences to assign V, D and J gene segments. Each retained sequence needed at least a six-nucleotide match to both a V gene segment and a J gene segment. A rearrangement counted as productive if the CDR3 had no stop codons and remained in frame with V and J, and every other rearrangement counted as non-productive. Following IMGT convention, CDR3 was defined as the stretch from the second conserved V-encoded cysteine to the conserved J-encoded phenylalanine. The earlier analysis of some 550 of the donors excluded any sequence lacking an unambiguous match to a single V gene segment. An earlier analysis of roughly 590 of the donors called V segments functional above 56.7% productive rearrangements and segregating when the between-donor standard deviation exceeded 5%. To diagnose cytomegalovirus status from the catalog of TCR beta chain sequences, a statistical classification framework was built. V and J gene assignment, in a later analysis, came from comparing TCR nucleotide sequences with IMGT/GENE-DB human TR gene sequences. In a later analysis, CDR3 sequences and most-parsimonious VDJ recombination scenarios were assigned using the TCRdist pipeline. In a later analysis, every TCR beta chain was defined by the combination of its CDR3 amino acid sequence and its V-gene family, and reads without a unique V-gene family were dropped. To address suspected cross-contamination and a sequencing artifact, a later analysis removed around 590 highly shared, low-generation-probability nucleotide sequences. In a later analysis, a clonal expansion index for each public chain was calculated from normalized within-repertoire ranks of inferred template counts. In a later analysis, generation probabilities were computed with a VDJ recombination model fitted to out-of-frame rearrangements, and the resulting probabilities were checked against IGoR. In a later analysis, TCR-TCR, TCR-HLA and TCR-CMV co-occurrence was scored with hypergeometric tests, and a repertoire-size bias correction was applied to TCR pairs. In a later analysis, false discovery rates were estimated by permuting HLA or CMV assignments 20 times. In a later analysis, co-occurring TCRs were grouped with DBSCAN, and TCRdist sequence similarity was added when clustering was performed within HLA-allele-positive subsets. For co-occurrence clustering, repertoires with fewer than 30,000 or more than 120,000 public chains were excluded, along with a handful of repertoires with anomalous nucleotide sharing. Not all clones reach the TCRdb copy of this immuneACCESS table, which keeps in-frame sequences only. Checked studies attribute under half of the gap to unresolved V genes and leave the rest unexplained. D and trimming come from the DNA, and the V and J calls and clone size come from that table. The sample table shows 150,000 to 200,000 clones, and 80% are seen once. The top ten constitute roughly 0.65% of the sample.

Sequencing input: PBMCs. This chain is built from TRBV19 and TRBJ1-1; D gene: possibly TRBD1, on 6 matching bases. This sequence originates from a boy aged 5-17 years in good health and CMV-seronegative. For the CDR3, the sequence is CASSPRGNTEAFF. DNA sequence: TGTGCCAGTAGTCCCAGGGGTAACACTGAAGCTTTCTTT.